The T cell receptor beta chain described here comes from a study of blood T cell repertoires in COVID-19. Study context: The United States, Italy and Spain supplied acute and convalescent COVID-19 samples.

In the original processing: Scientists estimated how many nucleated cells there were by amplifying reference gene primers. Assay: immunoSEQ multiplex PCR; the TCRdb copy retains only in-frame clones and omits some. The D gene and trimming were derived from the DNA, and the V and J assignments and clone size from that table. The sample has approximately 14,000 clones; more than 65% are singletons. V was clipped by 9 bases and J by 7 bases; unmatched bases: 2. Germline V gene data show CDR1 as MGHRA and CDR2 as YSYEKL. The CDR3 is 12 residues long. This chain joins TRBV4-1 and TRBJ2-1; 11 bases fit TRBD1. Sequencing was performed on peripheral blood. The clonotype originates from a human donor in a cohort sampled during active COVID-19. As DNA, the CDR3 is TGCGCCAGTAGGGACAGGGGGAATGAGCAGTTCTTC. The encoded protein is CASRDRGNEQFF.